Listed here are 10 T cell receptor beta chains from one sample, sequenced in a study of cytomegalovirus exposure and HLA in healthy donors. The PCR employed 60 Vbeta primers together with 13 Jbeta primers. The table came from immunoSEQ multiplex PCR; TCRdb's copy has only in-frame clones and leaves some out. This table lists under 95,000 clones. Specimen: PBMCs. These receptors all come from a man aged 45-65 years in good health and CMV-seronegative.

The chain joins TRBV6-1 to TRBJ2-7; tentative D call: TRBD1 (6 bases). Germline CDR1 is MNHNS and CDR2 is SASEGT. V was clipped by 4 bases and J by 2 bases, with 12 bases between them. There are 14 residues in the CDR3. DNA of the CDR3: TGTGCCAGCAGTGTGGACAGCCACGCCTACGAGCAGTACTTC. Amino acid sequence: CASSVDSHAYEQYF.

This chain links TRBV7-2 with TRBJ2-7; D is unclear. Trimming left V 1 base short and J 3 bases short, with 16 bases between. This CDR3 is 16 amino acids long. CDR1 SGHTA and CDR2 FQGNSA come from the germline V gene. CDR3 protein: CASSLEHNNAYYEQYF. The CDR3 coding sequence is TGTGCCAGCAGCTTAGAACATAACAATGCTTACTACGAGCAGTACTTC.

This CDR3 is CASSSFGGGVENEQFF. The CDR3 nucleotides are TGTGCCAGCAGCTCGTTCGGGGGGGGCGTCGAGAATGAGCAGTTCTTC. The genes are TRBV14 and TRBJ2-1; 8 nucleotides line up with TRBD2. V trimming: 5 bases; J trimming: 7 bases; junction bases outside the gene matches: 13. CDR3 size: 16 residues. Per the germline V gene, CDR1 is SGHDN and CDR2 is FVKESK.

The chain links TRBV30 to TRBJ2-7, with D maybe TRBD2 (6 bases). This CDR3 region has 13 residues. Deletions cut 8 bases from V and 4 bases from J, with 18 bases between. Germline V gene data show CDR1 as GTSNPN and CDR2 as SVGIG (reference sequence). CDR3 DNA: TGTGCCGGAACACCCCCGGGGGTTTACGAGCAGTACTTC. This encodes CAGTPPGVYEQYF. Based on the CDR3 plus reference TRBV30 and TRBJ2-7, the full variable domain is SQTIHQWPATLVQPVGSPLSLECTVEGTSNPNLYWYRQAAGRGLQLLFYSVGIGQISSEVPQNLSASRPQDRQFILSSKKLLLSDSGFYLCAGTPPGVYEQYFGPGTRLTVT.

J is TRBJ2-7 and V is TRBV27; 8 bases are a match to TRBD2. Germline loops: CDR1 MNHEY, CDR2 SMNVEV (reference sequence). The CDR3 totals 15 residues. Unmatched junction bases numbered 9, after V lost 4 bases and J lost 4 bases. CDR3 DNA: TGTGCCAGCAGTTCAGGACCGGGAGGGCGATACGAGCAGTACTTC. Residues: CASSSGPGGRYEQYF.

Note on this clone: This sample includes further DNA sequences coding for the same CDR3. V and J are TRBV19 and TRBJ1-2, with D unresolved. This CDR3 has 14 amino acids. Trimming took 10 bases from V and 0 from J, leaving 15 bases between them. CDR1 LNHDA and CDR2 SQIVND come from the germline V gene (reference sequence). CDR3 nucleotides: TGTGCCACCAAGACTACGTTGGCTAACTATGGCTACACCTTC. Its protein product is CATKTTLANYGYTF. Complete variable domain (other parts from reference TRBV19 and TRBJ1-2): DGGITQSPKYLFRKEGQNVTLSCEQNLNHDAMYWYRQDPGQGLRLIYYSQIVNDFQKGDIAEGYSVSREKKESFPLTVTSAQKNPTAFYLCATKTTLANYGYTFGSGTRLTVV.

J is TRBJ1-1 and V is TRBV6-6; no clear D gene. Trimming removed 2 bases at V and 3 bases at J, with 10 bases between. The V gene's germline CDR1 is MNHNY and CDR2 SVGAGI (reference sequence). The CDR3 is 14 residues long. This chain's CDR3 is CASSYGQVDTEAFF. DNA for the CDR3: TGTGCCAGCAGTTACGGGCAGGTCGACACTGAAGCTTTCTTT.

V and J are TRBV28 and TRBJ2-7, with 7 bases fitting TRBD2. The germline gives CDR1 MDHEN, CDR2 SYDVKM. Trimming at V came to 9 bases and at J to 3 bases, leaving 8 bases not matched to a gene. This CDR3 has 13 residues. The CDR3 loop reads CASLPRGSYEQYF. The CDR3, as DNA: TGTGCCAGTCTTCCGCGGGGGAGCTACGAGCAGTACTTC. The whole variable domain, remainder taken from reference TRBV28 and TRBJ2-7, is DVKVTQSSRYLVKRTGEKVFLECVQDMDHENMFWYRQDPGLGLRLIYFSYDVKMKEKGDIPEGYSVSREKKERFSLILESASTNQTSMYLCASLPRGSYEQYFGPGTRLTVT.

The V call is TRBV10-3, the J call TRBJ1-3; TRBD1 might be the D (5 bases). The CDR3 spans 14 residues. Germline V lookup: CDR1 ENHRY, CDR2 SYGVKD. V was trimmed by 10 bases and J by 0 bases, leaving 13 bases between them. This chain's CDR3 is CATGDSTSGNTIYF. DNA of the CDR3: TGTGCCACCGGAGACAGCACCTCTGGAAACACCATATATTTT.

The rearrangement uses TRBV5-1 and TRBJ2-3, with D maybe TRBD2 (6 bases). CDR3 size: 16 residues. V was pared by 3 bases and J by 2 bases, with 16 bases between. CDR1 SGHRS and CDR2 YFSETQ come from the germline V gene. CDR3 in amino acids: CASSSNPGRNTDTQYF. The CDR3 DNA reads TGCGCCAGCAGCTCAAACCCGGGGAGGAACACAGATACGCAGTATTTT. The whole variable domain, filled in from reference TRBV5-1 and TRBJ2-3, reads KAGVTQTPRYLIKTRGQQVTLSCSPISGHRSVSWYQQTPGQGLQFLFEYFSETQRNKGNFPGRFSGRQFSNSRSEMNVSTLELGDSALYLCASSSNPGRNTDTQYFGPGTRLTVL.